This T cell receptor (beta chain) was recovered during a study of T-cell memory formation after mild COVID-19. This clonotype was seen a few times. A single record per CDR3 protein comes from TCRdb applying MiXCR to the 5' RACE reads. The top ten clones hold 23% of a sample with 150,000 to 200,000 distinct CDR3 sequences, about 22% of them seen once. CDR1 and CDR2 from the germline V gene are SQVTM and ANQGSEA. The CDR3 is made up of 13 amino acids. Trimming stripped 2 bases from V and 2 bases from J, with 9 bases between. This TCR was sampled from an adult woman who had mild COVID-19 (a few samples of this study predate the infection). Cell type and time point are not known. Sequencing was done on a sample of PBMCs or a T cell subset sorted from them (not recorded which). The V and J genes are TRBV29-1 and TRBJ1-1; D uncertain. In nucleotides, the CDR3 is TGCAGCGTTGAAACGAGTGATAACACTGAAGCTTTCTTT. It translates to CSVETSDNTEAFF.